A single sample is the source of the 3 T cell receptor beta chains below, sequenced in a study of cytomegalovirus exposure and HLA in healthy donors. The PCR ran on 60 Vbeta and 13 Jbeta primers. TCRdb's table, derived via immunoSEQ multiplex PCR, lists solely in-frame clones and lacks some. Found here are 160,000 or so clones, about 80% of them singletons; the top ten hold under 6%. Specimen: PBMCs. These receptors were obtained from a man aged 25 to 40 in good health and CMV-seronegative.

The chain links TRBV10-2 to TRBJ1-1; 7 bases are a match to TRBD1. CDR3 length: 13 residues. Germline V lookup: CDR1 WSHSY, CDR2 SAAADI. J was trimmed by 4 bases and V by 9 bases; bases with no gene match: 8. CDR3 in amino acids: CASRQGLSTEAFF. The CDR3, as DNA: TGCGCCAGTCGACAGGGTCTGAGCACTGAAGCTTTCTTT.

This clone was observed a few times. The V gene is TRBV5-4, the J gene TRBJ2-6; perhaps TRBD2 as D (5 bases). V lost 5 bases to trimming and J lost 4 bases, with 25 bases between them. Germline values: CDR1 SGHNT, CDR2 YYREEE (reference sequence). The CDR3 runs 19 residues. This chain's CDR3 is CASSPPGTPSWAGANVLTF. Written as DNA, the CDR3 is TGTGCCAGCAGTCCCCCGGGAACCCCGTCCTGGGCCGGGGCCAACGTCCTGACTTTC.

The chain carries TRBV7-3 and TRBJ1-1, with TRBD1 identical over 8 bases. The CDR3 loop spans 16 amino acids. Germline V gene sequence: CDR1 SGHTA, CDR2 FQGTGA. Trimming removed 6 bases from V and 2 bases from J; junction bases left unmatched: 11. The CDR3 DNA sequence: TGTGCCAGCAGGGCCGGGACAGGCGGGGGAAACACTGAAGCTTTCTTT. Translation: CASRAGTGGGNTEAFF.